This record concerns one T cell receptor (beta chain) sequence. Its antigen is still unknown. The data are from a study of T cell responses to AZD1222 COVID-19 vaccine. The study, taken as a whole, reports: Vaccine-associated CD4 TCRs spanned spike, dominant at 160-218 and 743-854.

The assay was immunoSEQ multiplex PCR, and TCRdb's table has in-frame clones only and misses some. The table has 150,000 or so clones, roughly four fifths seen once. This CDR3 spans 17 amino acids. Germline CDR1 reads LNHNV; CDR2 reads YYDKDF (reference sequence). The V gene lost 5 bases and the J gene lost 0 bases, with 17 bases spanning the gap. The chain uses TRBV15 and TRBJ1-3; no definite D call. This TCR derives from an adult in good health. The material sequenced was peripheral blood, taken on day 0 of MenACWY control vaccination. The CDR3 loop is CATSPRRFGNSGNTIYF. CDR3 DNA: TGTGCCACCAGCCCGAGGCGTTTCGGGAACTCTGGAAACACCATATATTTT.